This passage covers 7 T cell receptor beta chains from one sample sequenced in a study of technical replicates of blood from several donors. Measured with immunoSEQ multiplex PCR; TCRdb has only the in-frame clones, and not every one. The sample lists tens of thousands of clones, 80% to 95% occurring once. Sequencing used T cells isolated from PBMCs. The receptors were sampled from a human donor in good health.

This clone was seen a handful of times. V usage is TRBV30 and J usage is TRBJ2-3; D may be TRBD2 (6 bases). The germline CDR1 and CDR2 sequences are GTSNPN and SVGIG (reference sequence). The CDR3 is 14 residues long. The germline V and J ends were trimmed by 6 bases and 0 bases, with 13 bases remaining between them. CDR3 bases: TGTGCCTGCGGGAGAGGTGGAAGCACAGATACGCAGTATTTT. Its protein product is CACGRGGSTDTQYF.

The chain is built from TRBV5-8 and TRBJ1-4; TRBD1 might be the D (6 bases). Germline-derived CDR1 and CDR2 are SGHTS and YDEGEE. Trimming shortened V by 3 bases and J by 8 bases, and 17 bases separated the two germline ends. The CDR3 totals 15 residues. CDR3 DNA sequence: TGTGCCAGCAGCTCGTACAGGGAGTTACGAGAAAAACTGTTTTTT. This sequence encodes CASSSYRELREKLFF.

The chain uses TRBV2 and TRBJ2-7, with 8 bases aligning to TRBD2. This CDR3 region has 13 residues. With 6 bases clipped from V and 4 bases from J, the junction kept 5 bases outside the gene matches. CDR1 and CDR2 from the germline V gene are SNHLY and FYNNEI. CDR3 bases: TGTGCCAGCAGGGCGGGAGGTACGTACGAGCAGTACTTC. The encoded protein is CASRAGGTYEQYF.

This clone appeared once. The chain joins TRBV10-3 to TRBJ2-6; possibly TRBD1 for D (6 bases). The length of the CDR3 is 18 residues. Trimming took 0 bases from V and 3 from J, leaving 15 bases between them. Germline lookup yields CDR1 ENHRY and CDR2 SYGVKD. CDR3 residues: CAISESLAGAVGANVLTF. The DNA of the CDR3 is TGTGCCATCAGTGAGTCTCTGGCAGGGGCAGTTGGGGCCAACGTCCTGACTTTC.

The CDR3 DNA is TGTGCCAGCACCACCACTGACAATCAGCCCCAGCATTTT. This codes for CASTTTDNQPQHF. This rearrangement joins TRBV6-1 to TRBJ1-5; no clear D gene. Trimming took 7 bases from V and 3 from J, leaving 10 bases between them. The CDR3 sequence is 13 residues long. CDR1 and CDR2 from the germline V gene are MNHNS and SASEGT.

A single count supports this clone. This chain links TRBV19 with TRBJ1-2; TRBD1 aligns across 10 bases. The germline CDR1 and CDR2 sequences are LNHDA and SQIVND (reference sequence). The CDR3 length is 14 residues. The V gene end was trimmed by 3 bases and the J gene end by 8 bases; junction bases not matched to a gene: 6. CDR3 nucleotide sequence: TGTGCCAGTAGTATCGGAGGACAGGGGGACGGCTACACCTTC. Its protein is CASSIGGQGDGYTF.

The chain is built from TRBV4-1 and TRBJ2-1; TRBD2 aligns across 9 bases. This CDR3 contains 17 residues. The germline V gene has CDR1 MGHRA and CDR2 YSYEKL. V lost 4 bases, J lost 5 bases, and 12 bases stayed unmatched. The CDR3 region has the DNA TGCGCCAGCAGCCGGGATGTAGCGGGAGTAATTCACAATGAGCAGTTCTTC. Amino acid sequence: CASSRDVAGVIHNEQFF.